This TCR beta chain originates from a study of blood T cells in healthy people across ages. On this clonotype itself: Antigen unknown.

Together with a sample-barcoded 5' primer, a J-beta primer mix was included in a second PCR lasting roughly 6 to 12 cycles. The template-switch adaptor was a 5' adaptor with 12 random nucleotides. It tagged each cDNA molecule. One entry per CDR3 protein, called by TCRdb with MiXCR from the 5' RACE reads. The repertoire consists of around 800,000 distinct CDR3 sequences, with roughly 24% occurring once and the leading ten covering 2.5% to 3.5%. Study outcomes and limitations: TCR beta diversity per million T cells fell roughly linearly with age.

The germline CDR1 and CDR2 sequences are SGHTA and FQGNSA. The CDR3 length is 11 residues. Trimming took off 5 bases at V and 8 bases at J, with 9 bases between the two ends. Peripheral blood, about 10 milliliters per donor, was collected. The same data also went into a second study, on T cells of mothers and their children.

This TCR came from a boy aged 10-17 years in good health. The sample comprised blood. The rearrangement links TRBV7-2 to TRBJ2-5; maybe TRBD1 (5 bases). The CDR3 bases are TGTGCCAGCAGCCCAGGGATAACCCAGTACTTC. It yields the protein CASSPGITQYF.